This T cell receptor beta chain was sequenced during a study of Ad26.COV2.S vaccination and SARS-CoV-2 variants. On the study more broadly: Intramuscular Ad26.COV2.S doses were given once or twice, 56 days apart. Findings and caveats of the study: The TCR breadth and depth analyses may have understated or missed part of the total T cell responses. With respect to non-spike TCR breadth, vaccine and placebo recipients were similar.

Treatment defined: 15 to 20 received Ad26.COV2.S at low or high dose, single or two shots; roughly 5 received placebo; per-sample allocation not given. All samples were drawn on day 63, counting from the first vaccine or placebo injection. Concerning this clone itself: The antigen is unknown.

Germline V gene lookup returns CDR1 SEHNR and CDR2 FQNEAQ (reference sequence). The CDR3 has 16 amino acids. Trimming removed 2 bases at V and 4 bases at J, with 15 bases between. Sequencing used immunoSEQ multiplex PCR; TCRdb keeps in-frame clones, though not all of them. The table has a few hundred thousand clones, about 90% seen once; the top ten hold under 4.5%. The receptor was derived from a person aged 18-60 years who received the Ad26.COV2.S COVID-19 vaccine or a placebo. V gene TRBV7-9 combines with J gene TRBJ1-5, with a weak D call TRBD1 (6 bases). Source: peripheral blood, taken in a trial of Ad26.COV2.S vaccine versus placebo. The CDR3 here is CASSLWGQEQNQPQHF. DNA for the CDR3: TGTGCCAGCAGCTTATGGGGGCAGGAGCAAAATCAGCCCCAGCATTTT.